These T cell receptor beta chains were read from a single sample in a study of blood T cell repertoires in COVID-19. This table comes from immunoSEQ multiplex PCR, and its TCRdb copy is limited to in-frame clones, with some not included. This sample has just over 300,000 clones, with 70% to 90% found just once. The sample comprised PBMCs or T cells enriched from blood (not recorded which). Every receptor here comes from a man aged 25-45 years who had recovered from COVID-19. CDR3s include the opening cysteine and the closing phenylalanine or tryptophan. D genes are given only for firm matches. The listing skips clone size in some rows; elsewhere it reads once, few, many or a size class.

j_call | clone_size | v_call | d_call | cdr3_aa | cdr3_nt
TRBJ1-1 | - | TRBV7-3 | - | CASRFSRESTEAFF | TGTGCCAGCAGGTTCTCCCGGGAGAGCACTGAAGCTTTCTTT
TRBJ2-7 | - | TRBV29-1 | TRBD1 | CSVGRRQGSGEQYF | TGCAGCGTGGGCCGGCGACAGGGAAGTGGCGAGCAGTACTTC
TRBJ1-4 | - | TRBV18 | - | CASSPRQSLNEKLFF | TGTGCCAGCTCACCCCGACAGTCCCTTAATGAAAAACTGTTTTTT
TRBJ2-7 | once | TRBV24-1 | - | CATSGRRGGEQYF | TGTGCCACCAGCGGCCGGAGGGGTGGCGAGCAGTACTTC
TRBJ1-2 | - | TRBV6-2/TRBV6-3 | TRBD1 | CASSSGRDSHLYYGYTF | TGTGCCAGCAGCTCCGGCCGGGACAGCCACCTGTACTATGGCTACACCTTC
TRBJ2-5 | few | TRBV10-3 | - | CAISLTDTQETQYF | TGTGCCATCAGTCTGACAGACACTCAAGAGACCCAGTACTTC
TRBJ1-4 | - | TRBV27 | - | CASSPRRPNEKLFF | TGTGCCAGCAGTCCTAGACGCCCTAATGAAAAACTGTTTTTT
TRBJ1-6 | - | TRBV5-6 | - | CASSWRNSYNSPLHF | TGTGCCAGCAGCTGGAGAAACTCCTATAATTCACCCCTCCACTTT
TRBJ2-7 | - | TRBV5-1 | TRBD1 | CASSLFDRGQSYEQYF | TGCGCCAGCAGCTTGTTCGACAGGGGGCAATCCTACGAGCAGTACTTC
TRBJ1-5 | - | TRBV3-1/TRBV3-2 | - | CASSQDLRTRQHF | TGTGCCAGCAGCCAAGATCTCCGGACACGTCAGCATTTT
TRBJ1-2 | - | TRBV7-6 | - | CASTPREAGVGGYTF | TGTGCCAGCACCCCCCGGGAAGCGGGGGTGGGCGGCTACACCTTC
TRBJ1-1 | - | TRBV2 | - | CASSSRGTEAFF | TGTGCCAGCAGTTCGCGGGGGACTGAAGCTTTCTTT
TRBJ2-1 | - | TRBV11-2 | - | CASSLEQPYNEQFF | TGTGCCAGCAGCTTAGAACAGCCATACAATGAGCAGTTCTTC
TRBJ2-1 | - | TRBV9 | - | CASSATVGEARSYNEQFF | TGTGCCAGCAGCGCCACAGTTGGGGAGGCTAGGTCCTACAATGAGCAGTTCTTC
TRBJ1-4 | - | TRBV14 | TRBD1 | CASSQAGTARNKLFF | TGTGCCAGCAGCCAAGCGGGGACAGCTAGGAATAAACTGTTTTTT
TRBJ2-3 | - | TRBV6-2/TRBV6-3 | TRBD2 | CASSYSTSGGQGDTQYF | TGTGCCAGCAGTTACTCGACTAGCGGGGGGCAAGGGGATACGCAGTATTTT
TRBJ1-1 | - | TRBV10-3 | - | CAISGTGNTEAFF | TGTGCCATCAGTGGTACCGGGAACACTGAAGCTTTCTTT
TRBJ2-3 | - | TRBV7-9 | - | CASQGTDTQYF | TGTGCCAGCCAGGGTACAGATACGCAGTATTTT
TRBJ1-2 | - | TRBV19 | - | CASSIWALGYGYTF | TGTGCCAGTAGTATCTGGGCGCTTGGCTATGGCTACACCTTC
TRBJ1-4 | - | TRBV5-5 | - | CASSLTDRNEKLFF | TGTGCCAGCAGCTTGACCGACAGAAATGAAAAACTGTTTTTT
TRBJ1-1 | - | TRBV18 | - | CASSPRGLDTEAFF | TGTGCCAGCTCACCCAGGGGTTTGGACACTGAAGCTTTCTTT
TRBJ1-3 | few | TRBV12-5 | - | CASGLGAPFSGNTIYF | TGTGCTAGTGGTTTGGGGGCACCATTCTCTGGAAACACCATATATTTT
TRBJ2-1 | - | TRBV20-1 | TRBD2 | CSASLRTSGASVGFF | TGCAGTGCTAGTCTCCGGACTAGCGGGGCTTCGGTGGGATTCTTC
TRBJ2-2 | - | TRBV7-2 | TRBD2 | CASSLVPGLAGSNTGELFF | TGTGCCAGCAGCTTAGTCCCGGGACTAGCGGGCTCGAACACCGGGGAGCTGTTTTTT
TRBJ2-3 | - | TRBV5-1 | - | CASSFRGATDTQYF | TGCGCCAGCAGCTTCCGGGGTGCCACAGATACGCAGTATTTT
TRBJ1-4 | - | TRBV7-8 | - | CASSLRVPNEKLFF | TGTGCCAGCAGCCTTCGGGTCCCTAATGAAAAACTGTTTTTT
TRBJ2-4 | - | TRBV6-5 | - | CASSSSPTSYIQYF | TGTGCCAGCAGTTCCTCCCCTACTAGCTACATTCAGTACTTC
TRBJ2-7 | few | TRBV24-1 | TRBD1 | CATSDSGQGRDEQYF | TGTGCCACCAGTGATTCGGGACAGGGTAGGGACGAGCAGTACTTC
TRBJ2-1 | - | TRBV11-2 | TRBD1 | CASSLGTASYNEQFF | TGTGCCAGCAGCCTCGGGACAGCCTCCTACAATGAGCAGTTCTTC
TRBJ2-7 | - | TRBV18 | - | CASSPKLDYEQYF | TGTGCCAGCTCACCAAAGCTAGACTACGAGCAGTACTTC
TRBJ2-2 | - | TRBV11-3 | - | CASSPPLGTGELFF | TGTGCCAGCAGCCCCCCCCTAGGTACCGGGGAGCTGTTTTTT
TRBJ2-5 | - | TRBV6-4 | TRBD2 | CASSDSGTSGETQYF | TGTGCCAGCAGTGACAGTGGGACTAGCGGGGAGACCCAGTACTTC
TRBJ2-7 | - | TRBV30 | - | CAWSVGRGYYEQYF | TGTGCCTGGAGTGTTGGCAGGGGTTACTACGAGCAGTACTTC
TRBJ2-1 | - | TRBV5-1 | TRBD2 | CASSSTGTSFGEQFF | TGCGCCAGCAGCTCTACCGGGACTAGCTTCGGTGAGCAGTTCTTC
TRBJ2-7 | once | TRBV5-1 | - | CASSFTTGTAREQYF | TGCGCCAGCAGCTTCACTACCGGGACTGCTCGCGAGCAGTACTTC
TRBJ1-2 | - | TRBV19 | TRBD1 | CASNDREHDGYTF | TGTGCCAGTAACGACAGGGAGCACGATGGCTACACCTTC
TRBJ2-4 | many | TRBV9 | - | CASSVVGGLGNIQYF | TGTGCCAGCAGCGTAGTCGGGGGGCTTGGAAACATTCAGTACTTC
TRBJ1-2 | - | TRBV13 | TRBD1 | CASSRGTGGANYGYTF | TGTGCCAGCAGCCGAGGGACAGGGGGCGCTAACTATGGCTACACCTTC
TRBJ1-1 | - | TRBV19 | TRBD1 | CASSRDRLNTEAFF | TGTGCCAGTAGTAGGGACAGGTTGAACACTGAAGCTTTCTTT
TRBJ1-2 | - | TRBV30 | TRBD1 | CARRTTGFYGYTF | TGTGCCCGCCGAACGACAGGGTTCTATGGCTACACCTTC
TRBJ1-3 | - | TRBV7-6 | - | CASSPGTGNTIYF | TGTGCCAGCAGCCCCGGGACTGGAAACACCATATATTTT
TRBJ2-5 | few | TRBV27 | TRBD1 | CASSRGQVGETQYF | TGTGCCAGCAGCCGAGGACAGGTCGGGGAGACCCAGTACTTC
TRBJ2-7 | - | TRBV5-1 | - | CASSLSVLIYEQYF | TGCGCCAGCAGCTTGTCAGTTCTTATCTACGAGCAGTACTTC
TRBJ1-2 | - | TRBV29-1 | - | CSVDGGTGYTF | TGCAGCGTTGATGGGGGCACGGGCTACACCTTC
TRBJ1-4 | - | TRBV30 | TRBD1 | CAWSTGQGKTNEKLFF | TGTGCCTGGAGTACGGGACAGGGTAAAACTAATGAAAAACTGTTTTTT
TRBJ1-2 | once | TRBV5-6 | - | CASSPNRDGYTF | TGTGCCAGCAGCCCGAACAGGGATGGCTACACCTTC
TRBJ1-1 | - | TRBV6-2/TRBV6-3 | - | CASSDQGTNTEAFF | TGTGCCAGCAGCGACCAGGGGACGAACACTGAAGCTTTCTTT
TRBJ1-2 | - | TRBV2 | TRBD1 | CASGGQGAYGYTF | TGTGCCAGCGGGGGACAGGGCGCCTATGGCTACACCTTC
TRBJ2-3 | - | TRBV30 | - | CAWSTGRAGADTQYF | TGTGCCTGGAGTACGGGAAGAGCGGGTGCAGATACGCAGTATTTT
TRBJ2-2 | few | TRBV7-9 | TRBD2 | CASSSLAENTGELFF | TGTGCCAGCAGCTCACTAGCGGAGAACACCGGGGAGCTGTTTTTT